The 26 T cell receptor beta chains in this list originate from one sample, sequenced in a study of Graves' ophthalmopathy and Graves' hyperthyroidism. RNA transcripts served as template for amplifying TCR beta CDR3 sequences. The first-round RT-PCR employed HTBI primers together with the Qiagen OneStep RT-PCR kit. A multiplex PCR was then performed as the second round. TCRdb re-called the multiplex PCR reads with MiXCR, one entry per CDR3 protein. Among over a million distinct CDR3 sequences listed, about 40% were seen once. The material sequenced was peripheral blood or thyroid tissue (not recorded which). Receptor source: an adult man with Graves' hyperthyroidism.

This clonotype has only a few counts. CDR3 loop: CASQQELNTEAFF. Here the CDR3 DNA reads TGTGCCAGCCAACAGGAATTGAACACTGAAGCTTTCTTT. This rearrangement joins TRBV6-5 to TRBJ1-1; possibly TRBD1 for D (5 bases). Trimming removed 8 bases from V and 0 bases from J, with 10 bases in between. This CDR3 contains 13 residues. CDR1 is MNHEY, CDR2 SVGAGI, per germline.

The chain is built from TRBV20-1 and TRBJ2-7, with D uncertain. This CDR3 comprises 11 residues. Germline-derived CDR1 and CDR2 are DFQATT and SNEGSKA (reference sequence). V was shortened by 6 bases and J by 5 bases, with 11 bases between the two germline ends. CDR3 DNA sequence: TGCAGTGCGGTGACATCCCACGAGCAGTACTTC. This encodes CSAVTSHEQYF.

Many counts were recorded for this clonotype. This sequence joins TRBV20-1 and TRBJ1-2; 7 bases match TRBD1. CDR1 DFQATT and CDR2 SNEGSKA come from the germline V gene (reference sequence). V was pared by 1 base and J by 4 bases, with 9 bases of the junction left unmatched. This CDR3 contains 15 residues. CDR3 sequence: CSARVWQGGTYGYTF. CDR3 DNA: TGCAGTGCTAGAGTCTGGCAGGGGGGAACCTATGGCTACACCTTC.

In regard to this clonotype: Just one base apart from a much larger clone, this may be a read error. The V and J genes are TRBV7-9 and TRBJ1-5, with no clear D. Germline lookup yields CDR1 SEHNR and CDR2 FQNEAQ (reference sequence). There are 14 residues in the CDR3. The CDR3 DNA follows: TGTGCCGGCAGCGAGACAAACAAGAATCAGCCCCAGCATTTT. It yields the protein CAGSETNKNQPQHF. The whole variable domain, filled in from reference TRBV7-9 and TRBJ1-5, reads DTGVSQNPRHKITKRGQNVTFRCDPISEHNRLYWYRQTLGQGPEFLTYFQNEAQLEKSRLLSDRFSAERPKGSFSTLEIQRTEQGDSAMYLCAGSETNKNQPQHFGDGTRLSIL.

The chain joins TRBV5-8 to TRBJ2-5, with D possibly TRBD2 on 6 matching bases. This CDR3 region has 13 residues. The V end lost 7 bases, the J end lost 1 base, and 11 bases lay between the germline ends. Germline-derived CDR1 and CDR2 are SGHTS and YDEGEE. DNA of the CDR3: TGTGCCAGCGGGACTCTCATCCAAGAGACCCAGTACTTC. This codes for CASGTLIQETQYF.

This clonotype was seen once. V and J are TRBV29-1 and TRBJ1-2; 8 nucleotides align to TRBD1. CDR1 and CDR2 (germline): SQVTM, ANQGSEA. This CDR3 has 12 residues. Unmatched junction bases numbered 7, after V lost 6 bases and J lost 7 bases. The CDR3 nucleotides are TGCAGCGTAAGGACAGGGTCCTCTGGCTACACCTTC. It specifies CSVRTGSSGYTF.

The V and J genes are TRBV4-3 and TRBJ2-7, with 7 nucleotides matching TRBD1. The CDR3 has 15 residues. Germline loops: CDR1 LGHNA, CDR2 YSLEER. Trimming at V came to 2 bases and at J to 10 bases, leaving 14 bases not matched to a gene. CDR3 protein: CASSQSQRDSLDQYF. The CDR3 DNA sequence: TGCGCCAGCAGCCAATCCCAACGGGACAGTCTAGACCAGTACTTC.

The rearrangement links TRBV5-1 to TRBJ1-1; 8 nucleotides match TRBD1. V lost 3 bases, J lost 4 bases, and 5 bases stayed unmatched. The CDR3 extends over 14 amino acids. The germline V gene has CDR1 SGHRS and CDR2 YFSETQ. The CDR3 loop is CASSYTTGVTEAFF. CDR3 nucleotides: TGCGCCAGCAGCTATACGACAGGGGTCACTGAAGCTTTCTTT. Based on the CDR3 plus reference TRBV5-1 and TRBJ1-1, the full variable domain is KAGVTQTPRYLIKTRGQQVTLSCSPISGHRSVSWYQQTPGQGLQFLFEYFSETQRNKGNFPGRFSGRQFSNSRSEMNVSTLELGDSALYLCASSYTTGVTEAFFGQGTRLTVV.

Comments on this clonotype: Just one base apart from a much larger clone, this may be a read error. The CDR3 DNA follows: TGTGCCAGCAGTTACCCCGGGACACTGAACACTGAAGCTTTCTTT. Protein product: CASSYPGTLNTEAFF. V usage is TRBV6-5 and J usage is TRBJ1-1, with TRBD1 as a possible D gene (6 bases). Per germline, CDR1 MNHEY and CDR2 SVGAGI. V was shortened by 2 bases and J by 0 bases, with 10 bases between the two germline ends. The CDR3 runs to 15 residues.

About this clonotype itself: A much larger clone differs from this one at a single base, so this may be a read error. The chain recombines TRBV7-2 with TRBJ1-5; the D is unclear. Germline V gives CDR1 SGHTA, CDR2 FQGNSA. CDR3 length: 13 residues. Trimming pared 5 bases from V and 9 bases from J, leaving 14 bases between. The CDR3 DNA reads as TGTGCCAGCAGCCTAAACATCGATCGGCCCCAGCATTTT. Protein: CASSLNIDRPQHF. Variable domain in full (rest from reference TRBV7-2 and TRBJ1-5): GAGVSQSPSNKVTEKGKDVELRCDPISGHTALYWYRQSLGQGLEFLIYFQGNSAPDKSGLPSDRFSAERTGGSVSTLTIQRTQQEDSAVYLCASSLNIDRPQHFGDGTRLSIL.

V and J are TRBV10-3 and TRBJ2-5, with TRBD1 identical over 8 bases. From germline, CDR1 is ENHRY and CDR2 SYGVKD. V shed 6 bases and J 11 bases; nucleotides not matched to a gene: 14. CDR3 length equals 14 residues. The chain's CDR3 is CAIREQGEKRTQYF. CDR3 sequence (DNA): TGTGCCATCAGAGAACAGGGGGAGAAGAGAACTCAGTACTTC.

The gene calls are TRBV7-8 and TRBJ2-3, with TRBD2 matching 9 bases. This CDR3 contains 14 residues. Per the germline V gene, CDR1 is SGHVS and CDR2 is FQNEAQ. The junction had 9 bases not matched to a gene; V was cut back by 5 bases and J by 9 bases. The CDR3 is CASSPGTSLFTQYF. The CDR3 region has the DNA TGTGCCAGCAGCCCAGGGACTAGCTTGTTCACGCAGTATTTT.

This clonotype was seen only a few times. The chain couples TRBV20-1 to TRBJ1-5, with 10 bases that match TRBD1. Germline CDR1 DFQATT, CDR2 SNEGSKA (reference sequence). The CDR3 has 13 residues. V shed 4 bases, J shed 6 bases, and the junction held 3 bases outside the gene matches. This chain's CDR3 is CSAKGQGFQPQHF. CDR3 DNA sequence: TGCAGTGCTAAGGGACAGGGGTTTCAGCCCCAGCATTTT.

The V gene is TRBV10-3, the J gene TRBJ1-2; TRBD1 aligns across 8 bases. This CDR3 is built from 23 residues. The V and J ends lost 2 bases and 0 bases, in that order; junction bases with no gene match: 26. Germline V CDR1 and CDR2: ENHRY, SYGVKD. CDR3 residues: CAISEGQGEGVAIVIPANYGYTF. CDR3 DNA: TGTGCCATCAGTGAGGGACAGGGTGAAGGTGTAGCCATAGTTATCCCCGCTAACTATGGCTACACCTTC.

This clonotype was seen a handful of times. This sequence joins TRBV12-3 or TRBV12-4 and TRBJ2-5; possibly TRBD2 for D (5 bases). This CDR3 comprises 14 residues. V was pared by 3 bases and J by 4 bases, with 12 bases between. The CDR3 region has the DNA TGTGCCAGCAGTTTGGATTCCGGAGGAGAGACCCAGTACTTC. It translates to CASSLDSGGETQYF.

Concerning this clonotype itself: This clone may be a read error of a much larger clone one base away. The chain employs TRBV9 and TRBJ2-5, with TRBD2 as a possible D gene (6 bases). This CDR3 region has 14 residues. V was clipped by 0 bases and J by 7 bases, with 13 bases between them. Germline values: CDR1 SGDLS, CDR2 YYNGEE. The CDR3 DNA follows: TGTGCCAGCAGCGTAGATCCGGGGGTGGGGACCCAGTACTTC. It encodes CASSVDPGVGTQYF.

This clonotype was found many times. The V gene is TRBV13, the J gene TRBJ2-7; no clear D gene. Germline CDR1 PRHDT, CDR2 FYEKMQ (reference sequence). The CDR3 extends over 13 amino acids. Trimming left V 2 bases short and J 1 base short, with 6 bases between. CDR3 nucleotide sequence: TGTGCCAGCAGCTTACCTCGATCCTACGAGCAGTACTTC. Translating gives CASSLPRSYEQYF.

The table lists this clonotype with many counts. CDR3 amino acids: CASTPGRGEAFF. The CDR3 bases are TGTGCCAGCACCCCGGGGCGGGGCGAAGCTTTCTTT. The genes are TRBV2 and TRBJ1-1; a possible D gene is TRBD1 (5 bases). Per the germline V gene, CDR1 is SNHLY and CDR2 is FYNNEI. Trimming took off 7 bases at V and 8 bases at J, with 14 bases between the two ends. CDR3 size: 12 residues.

This rearrangement joins TRBV5-1 to TRBJ1-5; 8 bases align to TRBD1. The CDR3 covers 13 residues. J was trimmed by 10 bases and V by 5 bases; bases with no gene match: 8. Per germline, CDR1 SGHRS and CDR2 YFSETQ. CDR3 residues: CASSPLDRGPQHF. The CDR3 bases are TGCGCCAGCAGTCCCCTAGACAGGGGACCCCAGCATTTT.

For this clonotype: The germline gene is not matched at one end of the junction; a read error may be the cause. The chain uses TRBV29-1 and TRBJ2-6, with D perhaps matching TRBD1 (6 bases). CDR1 is SQVTM, CDR2 ANQGSEA, per germline. The CDR3 is 10 residues long. CDR3 loop: CSVVGDTEAF. Written as DNA, the CDR3 is TGCAGCGTCGTGGGGGACACTGAAGCTTTC.

The CDR3 sequence: CASSLDGGTGNTIYF. The CDR3 DNA is TGCGCCAGCAGCTTGGATGGGGGAACTGGAAACACCATATATTTT. The chain uses TRBV5-1 and TRBJ1-3; a possible D gene is TRBD1 (5 bases). CDR3 length: 15 amino acids. CDR1 and CDR2 (germline): SGHRS, YFSETQ. Trimming removed 0 bases from V and 2 bases from J, with 9 bases in between.

This clonotype turned up a few times. The chain joins TRBV7-9 to TRBJ2-2; no reliable D call. In germline, CDR1 is SEHNR, CDR2 FQNEAQ (reference sequence). This CDR3 is 15 amino acids long. The V end was cut by 6 bases, the J end by 2 bases, with 13 bases between. The CDR3 loop is CASSYETVNTGELFF. CDR3 DNA: TGTGCCAGCAGTTACGAGACCGTAAACACCGGGGAGCTGTTTTTT.

This chain joins TRBV4-3 and TRBJ1-1; the D is unclear. This CDR3 comprises 14 residues. Germline CDR1 is LGHNA and CDR2 is YSLEER. With 0 bases removed from V and 4 bases from J, the gap between germline ends came to 9 bases. The CDR3, as DNA: TGCGCCAGCAGCCAAGAATGGGCGGGCACTGAAGCTTTCTTT. Protein sequence: CASSQEWAGTEAFF.

This clonotype was recorded a few times. The chain combines TRBV5-8 with TRBJ2-7; 9 bases are a match to TRBD1. This CDR3 contains 12 residues. Per germline, CDR1 SGHTS and CDR2 YDEGEE. The V and J ends lost 9 bases and 3 bases, in that order; junction bases with no gene match: 4. The CDR3 bases are TGTGCCACGGGACAGGGAAACTACGAGCAGTACTTC. Its protein is CATGQGNYEQYF.

This clonotype was seen at least ten times. The V gene is TRBV14, the J gene TRBJ2-7, with a weak D call TRBD1 (5 bases). CDR1 and CDR2 (germline): SGHDN, FVKESK. The CDR3 is 11 amino acids. The V end was cut by 8 bases, the J end by 3 bases, with 8 bases between. The CDR3 region is CASGHYYEQYF. CDR3 coding DNA: TGTGCCAGCGGACACTACTACGAGCAGTACTTC.

This clonotype was picked up many times. The chain couples TRBV10-2 to TRBJ1-4; D is undetermined. V lost 0 bases to trimming and J lost 9 bases, with 8 bases between them. The CDR3 sequence is 13 residues long. Germline V gene sequence: CDR1 WSHSY, CDR2 SAAADI. The CDR3 spells CASSESVGKKLFF. CDR3 DNA: TGCGCCAGCAGTGAGTCGGTTGGGAAAAAACTGTTTTTT.